The rows below give T cell receptor beta chains drawn from one sample of a study of control samples from healthy donors and cancer patients. The protocol was immunoSEQ multiplex PCR, while the TCRdb copy is restricted to in-frame clones and leaves out a portion. The sample yields about 92,000 clones, around 80% seen once. The source material was blood. These TCRs come from a woman in her sixties in good health. The CDR3 runs from the conserved cysteine through the conserved F or W. The D gene is left open where the match is weak.

j_call v_call d_call cdr3_aa
TRBJ1-2 TRBV19 NA CASSIAGTADGYTF
TRBJ1-3 TRBV19 NA CASSIAPDGYSGNTIYF
TRBJ2-2 TRBV4-3 NA CASSQDQIVTGELFF
TRBJ1-5 TRBV2 NA CASSVGVAYSNQPQHF
TRBJ1-2 TRBV27 NA CASSPLRGGGYGYTF
TRBJ1-2 TRBV3-1/TRBV3-2 NA CASSQDAQGAYGYTF
TRBJ2-7 TRBV2 TRBD1 CASTGQGSYEQYF
TRBJ1-1 TRBV21-1 NA CASSKFSWAFF
TRBJ2-7 TRBV5-4 TRBD2 CASSLDASGVEQYF
TRBJ1-1 TRBV10-2 TRBD1 CASRGQSNTEAFF
TRBJ1-2 TRBV3-1/TRBV3-2 NA CASSPRDRAGGYTF
TRBJ2-4 TRBV7-9 NA CASSLGGVAKNIQYF
TRBJ1-5 TRBV12-3/TRBV12-4 NA CASTWDGNQPQHF
TRBJ2-3 TRBV3-1/TRBV3-2 TRBD2 CASSQGGGDTQYF
TRBJ1-6 TRBV28 TRBD1 CASRGQGRGSPLHF
TRBJ1-1 TRBV7-8 NA CASSLDGGRNTEAFF
TRBJ2-3 TRBV7-9 NA CASSLQGSTDTQYF
TRBJ1-2 TRBV7-9 NA CASSAGAYGYTF
TRBJ1-2 TRBV6-1 NA CASSSRQFNYGYTF
TRBJ2-7 TRBV20-1 NA CSAEAFSEQYF
TRBJ1-5 TRBV29-1 TRBD1 CSVGDRVNQPQHF
TRBJ1-1 TRBV6-1 NA CASSLRGTEAFF
TRBJ1-3 TRBV7-9 NA CASSPQGLSGNTIYF
TRBJ2-3 TRBV6-4 TRBD2 CASSSGGTSTDTQYF
TRBJ2-7 TRBV13 TRBD2 CASSLYLAGGYEQYF
TRBJ1-5 TRBV10-3 NA CAISEQGNQPQHF
TRBJ2-1 TRBV15 TRBD1 CATSRGLTRQGAYNEQFF
TRBJ1-3 TRBV6-4 NA CASSCKGGVGGNTIYF
TRBJ1-2 TRBV6-5 NA CASSKLQGPGGYTF
TRBJ1-2 TRBV7-9 NA CASSRSYGYTF
TRBJ2-1 TRBV4-3 NA CASSQWGGRIEQFF
TRBJ1-1 TRBV28 NA CASSQGTANTEAFF
TRBJ2-5 TRBV18 NA CASSPTRTEETQYF
TRBJ2-7 TRBV12-5 TRBD1 CASGLGQGANEQYF
TRBJ1-1 TRBV3-1/TRBV3-2 NA CAWGLRSVTEAFF
TRBJ1-2 TRBV18 NA CASSERFEGGYTF
TRBJ1-1 TRBV3-1/TRBV3-2 TRBD1 CASSQGHRGRVVEAFF
TRBJ2-7 TRBV9 NA CASSVDQAGREQYF
TRBJ2-7 TRBV6-2/TRBV6-3 NA CASSDASSSEQYF
TRBJ2-3 TRBV21-1 NA CARGGQVPRTDTQYF
TRBJ1-3 TRBV6-4 TRBD1 CASSDPLEGAYTIYF
TRBJ2-1 TRBV29-1 TRBD2 CSVRLAGKYNEQFF
TRBJ1-4 TRBV7-8 NA CASSRGDVANEKLFF
TRBJ2-3 TRBV7-8 NA CASSLVGEISTDTQYF
TRBJ2-1 TRBV6-1 TRBD2 CASSGPNSGSKNEQFF
TRBJ2-1 TRBV29-1 TRBD2 CSLSGSSDEQFF
TRBJ2-7 TRBV29-1 TRBD1 CSVGGQGHEQYF
TRBJ1-2 TRBV4-1 NA CASSQDLWGQYYGYTF
TRBJ2-5 TRBV7-2 TRBD2 CASSPILAGQETQYF
TRBJ2-3 TRBV5-1 TRBD2 CASFKREGQGDTQYF
TRBJ2-2 TRBV18 TRBD2 CASSPRAGANTGELFF
TRBJ1-5 TRBV28 TRBD1 CASSSLGTGENQPQHF
TRBJ1-3 TRBV11-2 TRBD1 CASSLDPAGQGTGQWNTIYF